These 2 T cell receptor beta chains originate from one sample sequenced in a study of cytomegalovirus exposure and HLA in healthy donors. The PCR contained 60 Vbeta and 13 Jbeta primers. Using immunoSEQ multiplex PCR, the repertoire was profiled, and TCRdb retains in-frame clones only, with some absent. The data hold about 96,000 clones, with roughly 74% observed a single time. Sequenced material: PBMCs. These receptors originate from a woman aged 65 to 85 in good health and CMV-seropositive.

The DNA for the CDR3 is TGTGCCAGCAGCCGTCCTCAGGGGGCAGAGACCCAGTACTTC. Its protein product is CASSRPQGAETQYF. The chain links TRBV7-2 to TRBJ2-5, with TRBD1 identical over 8 bases. CDR3 size: 14 residues. Germline assignment: CDR1 SGHTA and CDR2 FQGNSA. After removal of 5 bases from V and 4 bases from J, the junction contained 6 bases not matched to a gene.

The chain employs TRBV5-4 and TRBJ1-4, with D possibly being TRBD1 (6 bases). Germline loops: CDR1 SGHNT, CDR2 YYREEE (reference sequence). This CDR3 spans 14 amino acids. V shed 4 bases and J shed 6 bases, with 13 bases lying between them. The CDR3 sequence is CASSEDSNDEKLFF. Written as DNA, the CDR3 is TGTGCCAGCAGCGAGGACAGTAACGATGAAAAACTGTTTTTT. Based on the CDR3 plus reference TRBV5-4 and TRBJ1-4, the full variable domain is ETGVTQSPTHLIKTRGQQVTLRCSSQSGHNTVSWYQQALGQGPQFIFQYYREEENGRGNFPPRFSGLQFPNYSSELNVNALELDDSALYLCASSEDSNDEKLFFGSGTQLSVL.